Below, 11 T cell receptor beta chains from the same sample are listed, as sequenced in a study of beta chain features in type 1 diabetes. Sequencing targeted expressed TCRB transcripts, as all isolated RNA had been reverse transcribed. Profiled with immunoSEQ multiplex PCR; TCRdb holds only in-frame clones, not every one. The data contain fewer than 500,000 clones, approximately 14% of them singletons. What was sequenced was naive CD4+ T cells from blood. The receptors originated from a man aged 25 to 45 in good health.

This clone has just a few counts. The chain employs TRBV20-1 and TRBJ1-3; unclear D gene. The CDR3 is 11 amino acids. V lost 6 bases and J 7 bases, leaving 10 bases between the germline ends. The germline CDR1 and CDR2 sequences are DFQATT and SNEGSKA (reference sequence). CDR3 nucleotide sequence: TGCAGTGCCCAGCTCGGGAACACCATATATTTT. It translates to CSAQLGNTIYF.

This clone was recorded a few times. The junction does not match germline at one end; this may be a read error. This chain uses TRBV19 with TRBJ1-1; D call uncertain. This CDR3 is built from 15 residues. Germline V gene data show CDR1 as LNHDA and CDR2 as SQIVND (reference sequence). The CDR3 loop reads CASSPIGVVNTEASF. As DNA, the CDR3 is TGTGCCAGCAGCCCCATTGGGGTGGTGAACACTGAAGCTTCCTTT. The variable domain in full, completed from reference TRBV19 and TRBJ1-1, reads DGGITQSPKYLFRKEGQNVTLSCEQNLNHDAMYWYRQDPGQGLRLIYYSQIVNDFQKGDIAEGYSVSREKKESFPLTVTSAQKNPTAFYLCASSPIGVVNTEASFGQGTRLTVV.

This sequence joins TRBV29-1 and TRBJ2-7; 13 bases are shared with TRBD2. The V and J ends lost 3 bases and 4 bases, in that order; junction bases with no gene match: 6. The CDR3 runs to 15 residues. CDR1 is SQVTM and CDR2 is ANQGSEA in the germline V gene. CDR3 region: CSVELGTSGTYEQYV. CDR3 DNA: TGCAGCGTTGAGTTAGGGACTAGCGGGACGTACGAGCAGTACGTC.

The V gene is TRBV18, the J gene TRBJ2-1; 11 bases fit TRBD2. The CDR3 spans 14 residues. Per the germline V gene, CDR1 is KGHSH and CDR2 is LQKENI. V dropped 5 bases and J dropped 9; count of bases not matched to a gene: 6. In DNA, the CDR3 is TGTGCCAGCTCATCACTAGCGGGAGACAGTGAGCAGTTCTTC. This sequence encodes CASSSLAGDSEQFF.

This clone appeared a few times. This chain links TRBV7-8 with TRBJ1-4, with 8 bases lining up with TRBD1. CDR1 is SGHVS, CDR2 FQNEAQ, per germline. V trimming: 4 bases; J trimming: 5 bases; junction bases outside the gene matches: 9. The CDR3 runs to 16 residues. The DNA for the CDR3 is TGTGCCAGCAGCTGGAGGACAGGGCTTTCCAATGAAAAACTGTTTTTT. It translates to CASSWRTGLSNEKLFF.

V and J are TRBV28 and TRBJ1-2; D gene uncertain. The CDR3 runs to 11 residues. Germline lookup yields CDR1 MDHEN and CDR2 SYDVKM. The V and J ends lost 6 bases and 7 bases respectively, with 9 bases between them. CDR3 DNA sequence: TGTGCCAGCAGCTTGGATGGTGGCTACACCTTC. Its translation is CASSLDGGYTF.

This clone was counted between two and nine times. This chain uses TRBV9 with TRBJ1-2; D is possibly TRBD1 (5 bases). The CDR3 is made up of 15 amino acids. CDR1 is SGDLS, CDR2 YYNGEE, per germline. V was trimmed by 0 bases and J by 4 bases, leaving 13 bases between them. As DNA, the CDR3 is TGTGCCAGCAGCGTAGAGGGCAGGGCGGGCTATGGCTACACCTTC. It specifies CASSVEGRAGYGYTF.

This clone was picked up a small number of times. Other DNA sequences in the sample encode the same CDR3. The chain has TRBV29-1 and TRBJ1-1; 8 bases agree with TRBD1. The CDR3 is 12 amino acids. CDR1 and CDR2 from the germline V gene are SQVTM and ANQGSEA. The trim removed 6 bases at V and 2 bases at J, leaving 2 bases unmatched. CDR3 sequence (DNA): TGCAGCGTGGGGACAGGCAACACTGAAGCTTTCTTT. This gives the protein CSVGTGNTEAFF.

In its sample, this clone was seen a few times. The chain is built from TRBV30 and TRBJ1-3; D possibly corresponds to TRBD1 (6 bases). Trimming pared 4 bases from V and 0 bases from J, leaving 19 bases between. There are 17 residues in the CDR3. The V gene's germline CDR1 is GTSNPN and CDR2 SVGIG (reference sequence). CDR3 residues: CAWTPRKAGASGNTIYF. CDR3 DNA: TGTGCCTGGACCCCCCGTAAAGCGGGGGCCTCTGGAAACACCATATATTTT. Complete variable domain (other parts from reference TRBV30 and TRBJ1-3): SQTIHQWPATLVQPVGSPLSLECTVEGTSNPNLYWYRQAAGRGLQLLFYSVGIGQISSEVPQNLSASRPQDRQFILSSKKLLLSDSGFYLCAWTPRKAGASGNTIYFGEGSWLTVV.

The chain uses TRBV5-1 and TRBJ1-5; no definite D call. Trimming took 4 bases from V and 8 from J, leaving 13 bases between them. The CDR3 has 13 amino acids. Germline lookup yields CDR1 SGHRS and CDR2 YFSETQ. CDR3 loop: CASSLVPSEPQHF. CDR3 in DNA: TGCGCCAGCAGCCTTGTTCCAAGCGAGCCCCAGCATTTT. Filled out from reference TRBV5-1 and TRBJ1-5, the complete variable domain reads KAGVTQTPRYLIKTRGQQVTLSCSPISGHRSVSWYQQTPGQGLQFLFEYFSETQRNKGNFPGRFSGRQFSNSRSEMNVSTLELGDSALYLCASSLVPSEPQHFGDGTRLSIL.

CDR3 sequence reads: CASSPATTNEKLFF. CDR3 DNA sequence: TGTGCCAGCAGCCCCGCGACCACTAATGAAAAACTGTTTTTT. This chain connects TRBV7-2 to TRBJ1-4; D is unclear. Trimming removed 5 bases at V and 2 bases at J, with 9 bases between. The CDR3 is made up of 14 amino acids. Germline CDR1 SGHTA, CDR2 FQGNSA.